What follows are 15 T cell receptor beta chains derived from one specimen sequenced in a study of T cell repertoires in cytomegalovirus infection. Each CDR3 protein gets one entry after TCRdb re-called the reads with MiXCR. The sample includes more than 200,000 distinct CDR3 sequences, approximately 9% seen only once; the top ten take about 15%. Sample: PBMCs. The receptors derive from a human donor in good health (CMV status not recorded). Some clones in this sample may be carry-over from other donors' samples.

At least ten counts were recorded for this clonotype. This chain links TRBV7-8 with TRBJ1-1; D uncertain. The V end lost 2 bases, the J end lost 8 bases, and 12 bases lay between the germline ends. CDR3 length: 13 residues. CDR1 SGHVS and CDR2 FQNEAQ come from the germline V gene. In nucleotides, the CDR3 is TGTGCCAGCAGCTTACTTTTACAAGGGGAAGCTTTCTTT. This gives the protein CASSLLLQGEAFF.

This clonotype occurred many times. CDR3 in DNA: TGTGCCAGCAGCTTAGGAAGGGGGCGGAACACTGAAGCTTTCTTT. Its translation: CASSLGRGRNTEAFF. V usage is TRBV7-6 and J usage is TRBJ1-1; 7 bases match TRBD1. This CDR3 region has 15 residues. With V trimmed by 1 base and J by 1 base, 3 bases remained unmatched. Germline V gene sequence: CDR1 SGHVS, CDR2 FNYEAQ.

This clonotype was observed at least ten times. The chain links TRBV7-9 to TRBJ1-4; 7 bases fit TRBD1. V was clipped by 5 bases and J by 8 bases; unmatched bases: 8. The V gene's germline CDR1 is SEHNR and CDR2 FQNEAQ (reference sequence). This CDR3 has 14 residues. The CDR3 is CASSRSGQEEKLFF. Written as DNA, the CDR3 is TGTGCCAGCAGCCGCTCAGGACAGGAAGAAAAACTGTTTTTT.

V usage is TRBV20-1 and J usage is TRBJ1-5; maybe TRBD1 (5 bases). Germline V CDR1 and CDR2: DFQATT, SNEGSKA (reference sequence). The CDR3 extends over 13 amino acids. V lost 6 bases, J lost 7 bases, and 16 bases lay in between. The CDR3 DNA follows: TGCAGTGCCACGGGGGGTGGGGAACAGCCCCAGCATTTT. It yields the protein CSATGGGEQPQHF.

This clonotype showed up just a few times. The genes are TRBV2 and TRBJ2-5, with D hard to call. The CDR3 is made up of 13 amino acids. The V end was cut by 6 bases, the J end by 4 bases, with 12 bases between. Germline V gene sequence: CDR1 SNHLY, CDR2 FYNNEI. The CDR3 DNA is TGTGCCAGCAGCGCCGAGAGAGGAGAGACCCAGTACTTC. Amino acid sequence: CASSAERGETQYF. Together with reference TRBV2 and TRBJ2-5, the CDR3 gives the full variable domain: EPEVTQTPSHQVTQMGQEVILRCVPISNHLYFYWYRQILGQKVEFLVSFYNNEISEKSEIFDDQFSVERPDGSNFTLKIRSTKLEDSAMYFCASSAERGETQYFGPGTRLLVL.

This clonotype came up many times. This sequence joins TRBV20-1 and TRBJ1-6; 8 bases agree with TRBD1. After removal of 1 base from V and 9 bases from J, the junction contained 2 bases not matched to a gene. CDR1 DFQATT and CDR2 SNEGSKA come from the germline V gene (reference sequence). This CDR3 contains 13 residues. CDR3 coding DNA: TGCAGTGCTAGAGCAGGGGGCGGTTCACCCCTCCACTTT. Protein: CSARAGGGSPLHF.

Many counts were recorded for this clonotype. The chain carries TRBV7-2 and TRBJ1-2; tentative D call: TRBD1 (5 bases). CDR1 SGHTA and CDR2 FQGNSA come from the germline V gene. This CDR3 has 16 amino acids. The ends were cut back, 6 bases at V and 7 bases at J, with 24 bases in the middle. This chain's CDR3 is CASSISQSGIRPGYTF. Written as DNA, the CDR3 is TGTGCCAGCAGTATTTCTCAGTCAGGGATACGGCCTGGCTACACCTTC.

The sample holds many counts of this clonotype. This sequence joins TRBV5-6 and TRBJ1-5; TRBD1 might be the D (5 bases). Deletions cut 1 base from V and 4 bases from J, with 15 bases between. CDR1 SGHDT and CDR2 YYEEEE come from the germline V gene. The CDR3 is made up of 16 amino acids. The CDR3 DNA follows: TGTGCCAGCAGCTTGAAAACGCTTAAGGGGAATCAGCCCCAGCATTTT. This gives the protein CASSLKTLKGNQPQHF.

The chain combines TRBV29-1 with TRBJ1-1, with TRBD1 matching 12 bases. The junction had 10 bases not matched to a gene; V was cut back by 5 bases and J by 12 bases. CDR1 and CDR2 (germline): SQVTM, ANQGSEA. The CDR3 consists of 13 residues. The CDR3 loop reads CSVLSGTGGATFF. For the CDR3, the DNA is TGCAGCGTTTTATCCGGGACAGGGGGCGCGACTTTCTTT.

The chain recombines TRBV15 with TRBJ1-2; D call uncertain. The CDR3 loop spans 12 amino acids. The germline V gene encodes CDR1 LNHNV and CDR2 YYDKDF (reference sequence). Deletions cut 4 bases from V and 4 bases from J, with 7 bases between. CDR3 amino acids: CATSKDGYGYTF. The DNA for the CDR3 is TGTGCCACCAGCAAGGACGGCTATGGCTACACCTTC.

The chain links TRBV29-1 to TRBJ1-2; TRBD1 matches 9 bases. The CDR3 is 16 amino acids. Germline loops: CDR1 SQVTM, CDR2 ANQGSEA. The ends lost 3 bases at V and 6 bases at J; junction bases unmatched: 14. CDR3: CSVDWGQGGLNDGYTF. The CDR3 DNA is TGCAGCGTTGATTGGGGACAGGGCGGGCTGAATGATGGCTACACCTTC.

Only a few counts were recorded for this clonotype. The J gene is TRBJ2-3, the V gene TRBV19; D is unclear. Trimming took 5 bases from V and 2 from J, leaving 8 bases between them. Germline CDR1 reads LNHDA; CDR2 reads SQIVND (reference sequence). The CDR3 is 13 amino acids. The CDR3 is CASSVGPTDTQYF. Written as DNA, the CDR3 is TGTGCCAGTAGTGTCGGCCCCACAGATACGCAGTATTTT.

This clonotype was seen once. The V gene is TRBV12-3 or TRBV12-4, the J gene TRBJ2-5; D possibly corresponds to TRBD1 (5 bases). CDR3 length equals 13 residues. V lost 5 bases to trimming and J lost 5 bases, with 12 bases between them. CDR3 DNA sequence: TGTGCCAGCAGTATTCAGGGTAGGGAGACCCAGTACTTC. This encodes CASSIQGRETQYF.

A few counts support this clonotype. The V call is TRBV5-6, the J call TRBJ2-7; TRBD2 matches 10 bases. CDR3 length equals 16 residues. With V trimmed by 0 bases and J by 5 bases, 8 bases remained unmatched. Germline-derived CDR1 and CDR2 are SGHDT and YYEEEE. CDR3 region: CASSLAQREGLDEQYF. The CDR3 region has the DNA TGTGCCAGCAGCTTGGCCCAGCGGGAGGGCCTCGACGAGCAGTACTTC.

This clonotype was seen at least ten times. The chain carries TRBV7-8 and TRBJ2-5; no clear D gene. The CDR3 runs 16 residues. Per the germline V gene, CDR1 is SGHVS and CDR2 is FQNEAQ. V gave up 3 bases and J gave up 1 base, with 15 bases separating them. Here the CDR3 reads CASSFLSSGPQETQYF. CDR3 coding DNA: TGTGCCAGCAGCTTTTTATCCTCCGGACCCCAAGAGACCCAGTACTTC.